This TCR beta chain was identified during a study of T cell changes during pregnancy in multiple sclerosis. The CDR3 consists of 18 residues. The germline gives CDR1 LGHNA, CDR2 YNFKEQ. Trimming left V 4 bases short and J 6 bases short, with 26 bases between. TCRdb keeps only in-frame clones here, not all; method: immunoSEQ multiplex PCR. The table records some 10,000 clones, about 89% of them present only once. This sequence joins TRBV4-2 and TRBJ2-3; no firm D call. The clonotype was recovered from a female donor in good health, enrolled as a control in a pregnancy study. The source material was CD8+ T cells from peripheral blood mononuclear cells, sampled in the first trimester of pregnancy. CDR3 nucleotide sequence: TGTGCCAGCAGCCGGAATGCGGTCCCAAGGCCCCATGCTGATACGCAGTATTTT. Its protein product is CASSRNAVPRPHADTQYF.